These T cell receptor beta chains were read from a single sample in a study of T cell responses to AZD1222 COVID-19 vaccine. Repertoires were generated with immunoSEQ multiplex PCR, while TCRdb's copy carries only in-frame clones and drops some. Of about 170,000 clones detected, approximately 90% appear once; the ten largest clones hold 6.9%. The source material was peripheral blood, sampled on day 0 of AZD1222 vaccination. These receptors originate from an adult in good health. The CDR3 runs from the conserved cysteine through the conserved F or W. The order of the fields is V gene, J gene, CDR3 protein.

>TRBV7-8|TRBJ2-3
CASSPNGQGATDTQYF
>TRBV5-4|TRBJ2-1
CASRTGGAGRQFF
>TRBV12-3/TRBV12-4|TRBJ2-3
CASSFTDMQYF
>TRBV5-4|TRBJ2-1
CASSLSGAAYNEQFF
>TRBV19|TRBJ1-6
CASRRGTSPYNSPLHF
>TRBV10-3|TRBJ1-5
CAISEGGLDQPQHF
>TRBV12-5|TRBJ2-5
CASGLQETQYF
>TRBV19|TRBJ2-7
CASSPRESYEQYF
>TRBV11-3|TRBJ2-5
CASSAGLAGGLQETQYF
>TRBV3-1/TRBV3-2|TRBJ1-6
CASSQARFETPLHF
>TRBV10-3|TRBJ1-3
CAISEGRSSSGNTIYF
>TRBV5-1|TRBJ1-2
CASSPYIGEGYTF
>TRBV5-4|TRBJ2-2
CASSWMGQVFTGELFF
>TRBV28|TRBJ1-2
CASSSLDRGGDYGYTF
>TRBV6-5|TRBJ2-1
CASSPDPGPEQFF
>TRBV18|TRBJ1-5
CASSRTAAPPQHF
>TRBV29-1|TRBJ1-1
CSVGGPEAFF
>TRBV27|TRBJ1-2
CASSDRGVSYGYTF
>TRBV5-5|TRBJ1-4
CASSLGPGTVNEKLFF
>TRBV7-6|TRBJ2-1
CASSLASYRGGLDEQFF
>TRBV29-1|TRBJ1-3
CSVVGTSGSGNTIYF
>TRBV5-1|TRBJ1-5
CASSWTGNSNQPQHF
>TRBV5-6|TRBJ2-1
CASSRYNEQFF
>TRBV29-1|TRBJ2-7
CSVEKGGEQYF
>TRBV5-4|TRBJ2-1
CASSPAAGRTRYNEQFF
>TRBV9|TRBJ2-7
CASSVDGGGLSYEQYF
>TRBV7-9|TRBJ2-5
CASSIQGGETQYF
>TRBV7-3|TRBJ2-1
CASSLETGSSYNEQFF
>TRBV15|TRBJ1-5
CATSSPLKGKGQPQHF
>TRBV4-3|TRBJ2-1
CASSPSGTSGVAEQFF
>TRBV13|TRBJ1-3
CASSSPGGGPGNTIYF
>TRBV14|TRBJ2-5
CASSQVYSPLGETQYF
>TRBV5-6|TRBJ2-1
CASSFPRYNEQFF
>TRBV5-6|TRBJ1-2
CASSPAGSGVYGYTF
>TRBV4-3|TRBJ2-7
CASSRNTGSLLYEQYF
>TRBV19|TRBJ2-5
CASSLGRGLAVQETQYF
>TRBV28|TRBJ1-2
CASSFSLEQYGYTF
>TRBV4-2|TRBJ2-5
CASSQGTSGGAVETQYF
>TRBV18|TRBJ1-5
CASSPLGTGGSNQPQHF
>TRBV2|TRBJ2-2
CASRPPQGTGELFF
>TRBV10-3|TRBJ1-4
CAIGGGSQENEKLFF
>TRBV6-5|TRBJ2-3
CASSYSVLSPQYF
>TRBV29-1|TRBJ1-2
CSVDYLSFEDSPEYGYTF
>TRBV3-1/TRBV3-2|TRBJ1-6
CASSPTRDGSPLHF
>TRBV7-9|TRBJ2-1
CASSLGSGSYNEQFF
>TRBV18|TRBJ2-7
CASSRAFGAYEQYF
>TRBV14|TRBJ1-1
CASSTRTVMNTEAFF
>TRBV9|TRBJ2-5
CASSSSGGAKETQYF
>TRBV25-1|TRBJ1-2
CASGDRTLNYGYTF
>TRBV18|TRBJ1-2
CASSPPWTDYGYTF
>TRBV6-5|TRBJ1-5
CASSTDRAHQPQHF
>TRBV4-3|TRBJ1-4
CASSQDYAPNEKLFF
>TRBV24-1|TRBJ2-1
CATSDRRALNEQFF
>TRBV7-9|TRBJ2-7
CASSHSTGPYEQYF